This T cell receptor (beta chain) is from a study of blood T cell repertoires in COVID-19. Study overall: Acute-phase and convalescent COVID-19 samples originated in the United States, Italy and Spain. Nucleic acid was either cDNA or gDNA, and it came from T cells, B-cell-depleted T cells, or PBMCs.

The CDR3 is made up of 13 amino acids. The germline V gene has CDR1 MNHNS and CDR2 SASEGT. Trimming shortened V by 5 bases and J by 7 bases, and 14 bases separated the two germline ends. Original handling: Amplifying reference gene primers gave estimates of nucleated cell counts. Here immunoSEQ multiplex PCR was the method, and the copy in TCRdb shows in-frame clones only, minus some. From that table come the V and J calls and clone size; the DNA was used to work out D and trimming. The profile shows 100,000 or so clones, 80% to 90% of them singletons. The receptor's source is a woman older than 75 with acute or convalescent COVID-19. This chain uses TRBV6-1 with TRBJ1-2, with unresolved D. Sequenced input: peripheral blood. The CDR3 region is CASSMVRAGGYTF. DNA for the CDR3: TGTGCCAGCAGTATGGTCCGTGCCGGTGGCTACACCTTC.